This T cell receptor (beta chain) was identified in a study of blood T cell repertoires in COVID-19. Study-level background: Specimens from acute and convalescent COVID-19 originated in the United States, Italy and Spain. In each case, the material was cDNA or gDNA derived from T cells, B-cell-depleted T cells, or PBMCs.

The V gene lost 4 bases and the J gene lost 2 bases, with 10 bases spanning the gap. This CDR3 contains 14 residues. Germline V CDR1 and CDR2: SGHTS, YDEGEE. In the original analysis: Scientists estimated how many nucleated cells there were by amplifying reference gene primers. Assay used: immunoSEQ multiplex PCR; TCRdb lists only in-frame clones, some missing. The V and J calls and clone size come from that table; D and trimming were worked out from the DNA. The table lists 200,000 to 250,000 clones, around four fifths of them singletons. The TCR comes from a woman aged 45-60 years with active or convalescent COVID-19. The sequenced material came from peripheral blood. This chain joins TRBV5-8 and TRBJ1-3, with a weak D call TRBD1 (5 bases). DNA of the CDR3: TGTGCCAGCAGCCGGGGGAGCCCTGGAAACACCATATATTTT. Translated, it gives CASSRGSPGNTIYF.